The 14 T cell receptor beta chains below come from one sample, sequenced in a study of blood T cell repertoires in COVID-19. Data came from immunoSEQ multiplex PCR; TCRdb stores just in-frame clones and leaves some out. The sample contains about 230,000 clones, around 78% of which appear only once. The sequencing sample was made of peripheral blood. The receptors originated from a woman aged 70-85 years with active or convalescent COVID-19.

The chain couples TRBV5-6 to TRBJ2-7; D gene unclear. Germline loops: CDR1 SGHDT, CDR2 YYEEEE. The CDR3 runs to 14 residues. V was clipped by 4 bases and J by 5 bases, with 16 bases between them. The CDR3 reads CASSRLTLPHEQYF. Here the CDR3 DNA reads TGTGCCAGCAGCCGTCTAACCCTCCCCCACGAGCAGTACTTC. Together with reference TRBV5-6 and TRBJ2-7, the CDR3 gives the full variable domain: DAGVTQSPTHLIKTRGQQVTLRCSPKSGHDTVSWYQQALGQGPQFIFQYYEEEERQRGNFPDRFSGHQFPNYSSELNVNALLLGDSALYLCASSRLTLPHEQYFGPGTRLTVT.

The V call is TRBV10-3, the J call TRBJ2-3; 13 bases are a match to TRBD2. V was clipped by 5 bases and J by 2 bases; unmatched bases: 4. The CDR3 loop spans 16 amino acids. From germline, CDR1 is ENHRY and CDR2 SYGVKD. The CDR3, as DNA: TGTGCCATCAGTCCGGGACTAGCGGGATCCACAGATACGCAGTATTTT. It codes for CAISPGLAGSTDTQYF.

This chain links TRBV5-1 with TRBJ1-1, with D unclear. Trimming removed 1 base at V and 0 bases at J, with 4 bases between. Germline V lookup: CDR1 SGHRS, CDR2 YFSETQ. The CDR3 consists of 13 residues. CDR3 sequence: CASSLSMNTEAFF. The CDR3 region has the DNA TGCGCCAGCAGCTTGTCCATGAACACTGAAGCTTTCTTT. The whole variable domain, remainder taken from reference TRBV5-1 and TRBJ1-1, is KAGVTQTPRYLIKTRGQQVTLSCSPISGHRSVSWYQQTPGQGLQFLFEYFSETQRNKGNFPGRFSGRQFSNSRSEMNVSTLELGDSALYLCASSLSMNTEAFFGQGTRLTVV.

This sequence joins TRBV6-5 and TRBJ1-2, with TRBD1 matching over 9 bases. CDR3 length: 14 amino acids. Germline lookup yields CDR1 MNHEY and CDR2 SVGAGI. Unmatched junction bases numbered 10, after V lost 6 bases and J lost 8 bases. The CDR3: CASSRIQGAEGYTF. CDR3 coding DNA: TGTGCCAGCAGCCGAATACAGGGGGCGGAAGGCTACACCTTC.

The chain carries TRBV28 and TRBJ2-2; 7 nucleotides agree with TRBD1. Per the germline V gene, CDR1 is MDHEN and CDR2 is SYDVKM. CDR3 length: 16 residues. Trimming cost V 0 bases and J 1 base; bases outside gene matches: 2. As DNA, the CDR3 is TGTGCCAGCAGTTTATGGGCAGGGGGGAACACCGGGGAGCTGTTTTTT. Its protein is CASSLWAGGNTGELFF. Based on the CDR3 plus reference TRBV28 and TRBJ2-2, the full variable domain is DVKVTQSSRYLVKRTGEKVFLECVQDMDHENMFWYRQDPGLGLRLIYFSYDVKMKEKGDIPEGYSVSREKKERFSLILESASTNQTSMYLCASSLWAGGNTGELFFGEGSRLTVL.

CDR3 protein: CASSWVGVRGGSTDTQYF. The CDR3 DNA sequence: TGTGCCAGCAGCTGGGTCGGGGTGCGTGGCGGAAGCACAGATACGCAGTATTTT. V and J are TRBV5-6 and TRBJ2-3; the D gene is possibly TRBD2 (5 bases). The germline gives CDR1 SGHDT, CDR2 YYEEEE. The V end lost 3 bases, the J end lost 0 bases, and 20 bases lay between the germline ends. The CDR3 has 18 residues.

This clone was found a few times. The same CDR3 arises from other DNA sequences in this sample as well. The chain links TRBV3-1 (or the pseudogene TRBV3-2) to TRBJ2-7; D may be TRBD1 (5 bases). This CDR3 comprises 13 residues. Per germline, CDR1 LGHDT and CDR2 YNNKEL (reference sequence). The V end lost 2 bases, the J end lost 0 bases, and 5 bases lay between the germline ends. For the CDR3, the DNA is TGTGCCAGCAGCCAACAGGGCTCCTACGAGCAGTACTTC. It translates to CASSQQGSYEQYF.

CDR3 amino acids: CASSGATTNEQFF. DNA for the CDR3: TGTGCCAGCTCAGGGGCCACGACCAATGAGCAGTTCTTC. The chain joins TRBV18 to TRBJ2-1, with a possible D match to TRBD1 (5 bases). The V end lost 5 bases, the J end lost 6 bases, and 11 bases lay between the germline ends. This CDR3 comprises 13 residues. CDR1 is KGHSH, CDR2 LQKENI, per germline.

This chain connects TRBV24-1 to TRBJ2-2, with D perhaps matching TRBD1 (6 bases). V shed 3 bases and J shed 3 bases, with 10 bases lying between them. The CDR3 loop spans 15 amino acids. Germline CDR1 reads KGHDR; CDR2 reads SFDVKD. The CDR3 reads CATSDGDTYTGELFF. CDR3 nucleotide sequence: TGTGCCACCAGTGATGGGGACACGTACACCGGGGAGCTGTTTTTT.

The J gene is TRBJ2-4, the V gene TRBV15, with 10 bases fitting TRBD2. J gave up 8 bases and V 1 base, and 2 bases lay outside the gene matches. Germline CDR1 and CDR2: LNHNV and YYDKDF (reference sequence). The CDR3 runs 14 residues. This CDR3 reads CATSRASGSDIQYF. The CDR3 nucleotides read TGTGCCACCAGCAGAGCTAGCGGGAGTGACATTCAGTACTTC.

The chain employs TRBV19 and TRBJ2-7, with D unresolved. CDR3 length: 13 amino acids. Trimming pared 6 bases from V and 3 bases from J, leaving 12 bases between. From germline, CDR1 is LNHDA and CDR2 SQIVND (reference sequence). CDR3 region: CASSPTIHYEQYF. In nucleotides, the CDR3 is TGTGCCAGTAGCCCGACAATCCACTACGAGCAGTACTTC.

CDR3 region: CASGGTGVDTIYF. DNA for the CDR3: TGTGCCAGCGGCGGGACAGGGGTAGACACCATATATTTT. The chain has TRBV6-5 and TRBJ1-3, with 10 nucleotides matching TRBD1. Germline assignment: CDR1 MNHEY and CDR2 SVGAGI. The CDR3 has 13 residues. J was trimmed by 8 bases and V by 8 bases; bases with no gene match: 6.

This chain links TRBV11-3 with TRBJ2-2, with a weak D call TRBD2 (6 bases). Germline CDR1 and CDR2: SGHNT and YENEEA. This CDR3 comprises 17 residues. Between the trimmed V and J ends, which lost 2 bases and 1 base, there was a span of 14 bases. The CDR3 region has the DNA TGTGCCAGCAGCTTATCCTCGGGACTTTTGAACACCGGGGAGCTGTTTTTT. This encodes CASSLSSGLLNTGELFF.

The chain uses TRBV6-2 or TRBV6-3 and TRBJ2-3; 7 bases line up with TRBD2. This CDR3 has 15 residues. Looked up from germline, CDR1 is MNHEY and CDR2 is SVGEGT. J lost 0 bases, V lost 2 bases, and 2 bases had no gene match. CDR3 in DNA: TGTGCCAGCAGTTACGCGGGACTAAGCACAGATACGCAGTATTTT. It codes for CASSYAGLSTDTQYF.